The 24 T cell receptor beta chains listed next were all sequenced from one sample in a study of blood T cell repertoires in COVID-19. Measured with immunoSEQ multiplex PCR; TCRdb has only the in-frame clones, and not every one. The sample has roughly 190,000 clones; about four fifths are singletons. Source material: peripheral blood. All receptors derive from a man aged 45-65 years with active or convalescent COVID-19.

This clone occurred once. The CDR3 DNA sequence: TGTGCCAGCAGTACAGGACGCCTCCATACAGATACGCAGTATTTT. It translates to CASSTGRLHTDTQYF. The chain carries TRBV6-5 and TRBJ2-3; possible D gene TRBD1, 5 bases. Germline CDR1 is MNHEY and CDR2 is SVGAGI. Deletions cut 5 bases from V and 3 bases from J, with 15 bases between. The CDR3 loop spans 15 amino acids.

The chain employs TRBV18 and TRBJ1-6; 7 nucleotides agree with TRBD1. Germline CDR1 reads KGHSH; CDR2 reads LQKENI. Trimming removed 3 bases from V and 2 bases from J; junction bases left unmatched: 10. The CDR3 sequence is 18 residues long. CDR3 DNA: TGTGCCAGCTCACCTATGACAGGGAGCTCGACCTATAATTCACCCCTCCACTTT. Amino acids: CASSPMTGSSTYNSPLHF.

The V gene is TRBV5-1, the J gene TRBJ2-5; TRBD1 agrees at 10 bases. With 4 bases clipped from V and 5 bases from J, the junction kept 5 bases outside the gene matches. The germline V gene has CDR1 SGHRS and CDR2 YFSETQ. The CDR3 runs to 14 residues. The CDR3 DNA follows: TGCGCCAGCAGCGGACAGGGGGAGCGTGAGACCCAGTACTTC. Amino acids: CASSGQGERETQYF.

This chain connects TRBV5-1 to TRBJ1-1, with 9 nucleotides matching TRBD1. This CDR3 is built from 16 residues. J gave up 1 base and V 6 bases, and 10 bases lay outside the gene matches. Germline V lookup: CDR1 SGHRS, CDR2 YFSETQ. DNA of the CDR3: TGCGCCAGCACCCGGGGGGGACAGGGAGCGAACACTGAAGCTTTCTTT. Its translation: CASTRGGQGANTEAFF.

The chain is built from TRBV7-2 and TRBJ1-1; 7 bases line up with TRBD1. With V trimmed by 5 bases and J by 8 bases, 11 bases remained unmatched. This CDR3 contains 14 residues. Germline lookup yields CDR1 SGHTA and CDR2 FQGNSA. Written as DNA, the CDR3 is TGTGCCAGCAGCCCAACTTCGACAGGGCTGGAAGCTTTCTTT. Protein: CASSPTSTGLEAFF.

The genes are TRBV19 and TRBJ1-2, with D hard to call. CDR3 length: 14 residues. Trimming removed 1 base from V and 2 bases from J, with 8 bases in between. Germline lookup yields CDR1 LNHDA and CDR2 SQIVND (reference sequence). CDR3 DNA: TGTGCCAGTAGTATAGGTTCCGGGAACTATGGCTACACCTTC. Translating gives CASSIGSGNYGYTF.

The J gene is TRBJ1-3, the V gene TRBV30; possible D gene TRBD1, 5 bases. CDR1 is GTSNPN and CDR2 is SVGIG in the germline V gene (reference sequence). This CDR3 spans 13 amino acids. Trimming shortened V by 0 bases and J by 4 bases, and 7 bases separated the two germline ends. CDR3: CAWSVSGGNTIYF. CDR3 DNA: TGTGCCTGGAGTGTTTCAGGGGGAAACACCATATATTTT.

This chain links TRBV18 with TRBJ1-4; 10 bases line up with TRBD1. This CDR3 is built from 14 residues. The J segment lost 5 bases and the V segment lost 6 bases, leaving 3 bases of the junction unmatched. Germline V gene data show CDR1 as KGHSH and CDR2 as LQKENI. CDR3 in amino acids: CASSPDRGNEKLFF. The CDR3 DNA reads TGTGCCAGCTCGCCGGACAGGGGGAATGAAAAACTGTTTTTT.

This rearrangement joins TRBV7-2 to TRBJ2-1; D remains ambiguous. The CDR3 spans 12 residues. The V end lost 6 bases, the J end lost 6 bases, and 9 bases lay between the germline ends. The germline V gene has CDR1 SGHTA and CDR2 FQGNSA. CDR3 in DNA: TGTGCCAGCAGTTTTAGCACCAATGAGCAGTTCTTC. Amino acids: CASSFSTNEQFF.

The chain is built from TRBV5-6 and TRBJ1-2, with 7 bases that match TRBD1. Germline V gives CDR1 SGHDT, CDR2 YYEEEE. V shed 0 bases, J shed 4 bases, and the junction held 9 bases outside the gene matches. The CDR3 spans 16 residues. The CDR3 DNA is TGTGCCAGCAGCTTGGGAGGGGACAGAGTGGGCTATGGCTACACCTTC. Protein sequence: CASSLGGDRVGYGYTF.

CDR3 in amino acids: CASSLPTGTQHF. The CDR3 DNA follows: TGTGCCAGCAGCTTGCCGACAGGGACCCAGCATTTT. The gene calls are TRBV7-8 and TRBJ1-5, with 7 bases aligning to TRBD1. Germline V gives CDR1 SGHVS, CDR2 FQNEAQ. CDR3 length equals 12 residues. V trimming: 3 bases; J trimming: 11 bases; junction bases outside the gene matches: 4.

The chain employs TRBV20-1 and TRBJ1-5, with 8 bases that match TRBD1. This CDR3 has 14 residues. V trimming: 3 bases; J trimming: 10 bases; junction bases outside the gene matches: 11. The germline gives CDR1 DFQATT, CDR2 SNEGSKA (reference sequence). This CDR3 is CSASSKDRGRPQHF. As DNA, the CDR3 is TGCAGTGCTAGTTCAAAAGACAGGGGTCGACCCCAGCATTTT.

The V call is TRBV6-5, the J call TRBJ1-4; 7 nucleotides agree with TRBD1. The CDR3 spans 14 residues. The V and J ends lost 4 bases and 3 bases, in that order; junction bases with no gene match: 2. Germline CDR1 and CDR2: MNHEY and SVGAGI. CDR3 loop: CASSCTGANEKLFF. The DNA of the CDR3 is TGTGCCAGCAGTTGCACAGGGGCTAATGAAAAACTGTTTTTT.

As DNA, the CDR3 is TGTGCCAGCAGCGCAGCGGGGGACCAATACAATGAGCAGTTCTTC. The encoded protein is CASSAAGDQYNEQFF. The rearrangement links TRBV6-6 to TRBJ2-1; 8 bases agree with TRBD2. Looked up from germline, CDR1 is MNHNY and CDR2 is SVGAGI (reference sequence). J was trimmed by 4 bases and V by 6 bases; bases with no gene match: 8. The CDR3 extends over 15 amino acids.

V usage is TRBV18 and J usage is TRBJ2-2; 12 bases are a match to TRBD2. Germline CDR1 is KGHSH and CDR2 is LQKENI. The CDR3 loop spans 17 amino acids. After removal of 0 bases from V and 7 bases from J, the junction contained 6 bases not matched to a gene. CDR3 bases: TGTGCCAGCTCACCACCCCGACTAGCGGGAGAAGGCGGGGAGCTGTTTTTT. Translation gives CASSPPRLAGEGGELFF.

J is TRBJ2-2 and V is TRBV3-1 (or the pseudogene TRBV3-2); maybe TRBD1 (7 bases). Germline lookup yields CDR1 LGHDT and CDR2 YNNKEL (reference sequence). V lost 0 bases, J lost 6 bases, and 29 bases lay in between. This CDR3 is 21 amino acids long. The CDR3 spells CASSQDWEMEGQGGPSGELFF. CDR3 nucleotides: TGTGCCAGCAGCCAAGATTGGGAGATGGAGGGCCAGGGGGGACCATCCGGGGAGCTGTTTTTT.

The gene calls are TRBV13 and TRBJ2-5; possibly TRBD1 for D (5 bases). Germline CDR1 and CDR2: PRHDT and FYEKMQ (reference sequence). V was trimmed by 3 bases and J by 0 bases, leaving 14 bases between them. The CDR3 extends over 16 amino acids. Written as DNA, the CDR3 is TGTGCCAGCAGCTTTACAGGTCTTTGGGACCAAGAGACCCAGTACTTC. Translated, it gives CASSFTGLWDQETQYF.

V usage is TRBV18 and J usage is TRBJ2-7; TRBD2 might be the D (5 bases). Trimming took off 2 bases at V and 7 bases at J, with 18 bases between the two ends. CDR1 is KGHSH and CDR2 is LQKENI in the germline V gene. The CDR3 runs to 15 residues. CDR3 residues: CASSPEGGGLGEQYF. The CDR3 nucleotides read TGTGCCAGCTCACCAGAGGGTGGCGGTTTGGGGGAGCAGTACTTC. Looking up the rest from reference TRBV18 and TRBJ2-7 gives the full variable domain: NAGVMQNPRHLVRRRGQEARLRCSPMKGHSHVYWYRQLPEEGLKFMVYLQKENIIDESGMPKERFSAEFPKEGPSILRIQQVVRGDSAAYFCASSPEGGGLGEQYFGPGTRLTVT.

In DNA form, the CDR3 reads TGTGCCAGCAGCTTGGTCAGCGGGACGGGATCCTACGAGCAGTACTTC. Its translation: CASSLVSGTGSYEQYF. The chain employs TRBV5-4 and TRBJ2-7; TRBD2 matches 7 bases. This CDR3 spans 16 amino acids. Germline V gives CDR1 SGHNT, CDR2 YYREEE (reference sequence). The V segment lost 0 bases and the J segment 1 base; nucleotides outside the gene matches: 7. Using reference TRBV5-4 and TRBJ2-7 for the parts outside the CDR3, the full variable domain is ETGVTQSPTHLIKTRGQQVTLRCSSQSGHNTVSWYQQALGQGPQFIFQYYREEENGRGNFPPRFSGLQFPNYSSELNVNALELDDSALYLCASSLVSGTGSYEQYFGPGTRLTVT.

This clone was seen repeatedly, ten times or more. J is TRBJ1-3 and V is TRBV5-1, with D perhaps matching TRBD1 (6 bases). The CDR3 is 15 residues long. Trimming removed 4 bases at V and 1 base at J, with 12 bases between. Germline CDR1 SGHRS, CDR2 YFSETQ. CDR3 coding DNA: TGCGCCAGCAGCAAAGGACAGCCATCTGGAAACACCATATATTTT. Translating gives CASSKGQPSGNTIYF.

The CDR3 region has the DNA TGTGCCAGCAGCCAAGAGGTAGGTAGCGGGTCTTACCTCTACGAGCAGTACTTC. It is translated as CASSQEVGSGSYLYEQYF. The chain is built from TRBV4-2 and TRBJ2-7, with 7 bases aligning to TRBD2. In germline, CDR1 is LGHNA, CDR2 YNFKEQ. The CDR3 is 18 residues long. With V trimmed by 0 bases and J by 3 bases, 14 bases remained unmatched.

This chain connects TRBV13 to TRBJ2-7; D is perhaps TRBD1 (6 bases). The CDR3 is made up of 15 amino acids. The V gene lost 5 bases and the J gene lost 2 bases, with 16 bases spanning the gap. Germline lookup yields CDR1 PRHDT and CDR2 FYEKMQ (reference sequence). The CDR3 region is CASSPNRVLAYEQYF. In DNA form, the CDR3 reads TGTGCCAGCAGCCCTAACAGGGTATTGGCCTACGAGCAGTACTTC.

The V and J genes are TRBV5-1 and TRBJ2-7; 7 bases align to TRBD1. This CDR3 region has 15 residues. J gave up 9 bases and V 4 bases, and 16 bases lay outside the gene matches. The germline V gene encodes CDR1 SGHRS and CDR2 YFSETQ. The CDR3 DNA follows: TGCGCCAGCAGCCAAGGACAGGACACCAATACGAGGCAGTACTTC. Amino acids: CASSQGQDTNTRQYF.

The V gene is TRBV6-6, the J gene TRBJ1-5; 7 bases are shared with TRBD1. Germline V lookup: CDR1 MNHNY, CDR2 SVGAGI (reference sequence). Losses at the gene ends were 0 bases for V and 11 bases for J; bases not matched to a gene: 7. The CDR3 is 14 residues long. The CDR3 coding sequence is TGTGCCAGCAGTTACTCATCAGGGGGACTGGCCCAGCATTTT. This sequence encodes CASSYSSGGLAQHF.